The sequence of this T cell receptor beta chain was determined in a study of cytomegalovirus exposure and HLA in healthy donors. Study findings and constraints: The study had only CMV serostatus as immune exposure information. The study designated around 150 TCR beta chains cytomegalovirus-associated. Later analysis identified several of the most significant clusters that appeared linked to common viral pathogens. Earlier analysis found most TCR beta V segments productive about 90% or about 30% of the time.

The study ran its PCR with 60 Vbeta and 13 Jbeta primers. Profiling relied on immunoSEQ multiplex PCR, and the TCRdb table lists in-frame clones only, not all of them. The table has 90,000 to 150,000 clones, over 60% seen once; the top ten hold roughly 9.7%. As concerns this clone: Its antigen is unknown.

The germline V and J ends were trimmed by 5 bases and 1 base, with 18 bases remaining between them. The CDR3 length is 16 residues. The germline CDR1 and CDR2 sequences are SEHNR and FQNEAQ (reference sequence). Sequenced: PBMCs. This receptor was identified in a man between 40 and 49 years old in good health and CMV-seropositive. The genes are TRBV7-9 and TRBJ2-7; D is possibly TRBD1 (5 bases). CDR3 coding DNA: TGTGCCAGCAGCCAGACAGTCCGGGCGGAGTCCTACGAGCAGTACTTC. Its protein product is CASSQTVRAESYEQYF.